One and the same sample provided the 9 T cell receptor beta chains below, sequenced in a study of blood T cell repertoires in COVID-19. Measured with immunoSEQ multiplex PCR; TCRdb has only the in-frame clones, and not every one. The sample records about 170,000 clones, over 80% being singletons. The sequenced material came from peripheral blood. These receptors were taken from a young man with COVID-19, enrolled during active disease.

This rearrangement joins TRBV19 to TRBJ1-1; D possibly corresponds to TRBD1 (5 bases). CDR1 and CDR2 (germline): LNHDA, SQIVND (reference sequence). CDR3 length: 13 amino acids. With 4 bases removed from V and 5 bases from J, the gap between germline ends came to 11 bases. The CDR3 nucleotides read TGTGCCAGTAGTACAACACGGGGGACTGAAGCTTTCTTT. This gives the protein CASSTTRGTEAFF.

The chain carries TRBV11-2 and TRBJ1-1; 9 bases map to TRBD1. Germline V gene lookup returns CDR1 SGHAT and CDR2 FQNNGV. The V gene end was trimmed by 5 bases and the J gene end by 3 bases; junction bases not matched to a gene: 7. This CDR3 is 15 amino acids long. The CDR3 reads CASSAGQGIDTEAFF. In DNA form, the CDR3 reads TGTGCCAGCAGCGCGGGACAGGGAATTGACACTGAAGCTTTCTTT.

This chain joins TRBV19 and TRBJ2-1; TRBD2 matches at 15 bases. This CDR3 is built from 17 residues. Trimming removed 5 bases from V and 7 bases from J; junction bases left unmatched: 9. Germline-derived CDR1 and CDR2 are LNHDA and SQIVND (reference sequence). CDR3 sequence: CASSPLGLAGGVNEQFF. The CDR3 bases are TGTGCCAGTAGTCCCTTGGGACTAGCGGGAGGTGTGAATGAGCAGTTCTTC.

This clone was seen a single time. The V call is TRBV19, the J call TRBJ1-2, with 9 bases fitting TRBD1. This CDR3 is built from 14 residues. CDR1 is LNHDA and CDR2 is SQIVND in the germline V gene (reference sequence). V was pared by 6 bases and J by 3 bases, with 5 bases of the junction left unmatched. In DNA, the CDR3 is TGTGCCAGTAGCGCGGGACAGGGAGACTATGGCTACACCTTC. Its protein product is CASSAGQGDYGYTF. Complete variable domain (other parts from reference TRBV19 and TRBJ1-2): DGGITQSPKYLFRKEGQNVTLSCEQNLNHDAMYWYRQDPGQGLRLIYYSQIVNDFQKGDIAEGYSVSREKKESFPLTVTSAQKNPTAFYLCASSAGQGDYGYTFGSGTRLTVV.

The V gene is TRBV7-2, the J gene TRBJ2-1, with 8 bases matching TRBD1. The CDR3 sequence is 12 residues long. CDR1 and CDR2 (germline): SGHTA, FQGNSA. CDR3 coding DNA: TGTGCTTCCGGACAGGGAGTGTATGAGCAGTTCTTC. Amino acids: CASGQGVYEQFF.

The chain employs TRBV2 and TRBJ1-2; perhaps TRBD1 as D (6 bases). CDR1 and CDR2 from the germline V gene are SNHLY and FYNNEI. The CDR3 is made up of 13 amino acids. The V gene lost 8 bases and the J gene lost 4 bases, with 14 bases spanning the gap. The CDR3 DNA sequence: TGTGCCAGCGGTCCAGGGGTGGGCTATGGCTACACCTTC. Encoded protein: CASGPGVGYGYTF. Combining the CDR3 with reference TRBV2 and TRBJ1-2 gives the whole variable domain EPEVTQTPSHQVTQMGQEVILRCVPISNHLYFYWYRQILGQKVEFLVSFYNNEISEKSEIFDDQFSVERPDGSNFTLKIRSTKLEDSAMYFCASGPGVGYGYTFGSGTRLTVV.

The chain combines TRBV27 with TRBJ2-7; TRBD1 might be the D (6 bases). V was pared by 5 bases and J by 1 base, with 9 bases between. The CDR3 has 13 residues. Germline V CDR1 and CDR2: MNHEY, SMNVEV (reference sequence). The CDR3 here is CASSRQVSYEQYF. Written as DNA, the CDR3 is TGTGCCAGCAGTCGACAGGTATCCTACGAGCAGTACTTC.

The V and J genes are TRBV10-3 and TRBJ2-5; D is unresolved. CDR3 length: 13 residues. CDR1 and CDR2 (germline): ENHRY, SYGVKD. Trimming shortened V by 7 bases and J by 9 bases, and 18 bases separated the two germline ends. CDR3 in amino acids: CAITASLGGPQYF. In DNA form, the CDR3 reads TGTGCCATCACCGCCTCGCTTGGTGGGCCCCAGTACTTC.

The chain is built from TRBV29-1 and TRBJ1-1, with TRBD1 matching 8 bases. With V trimmed by 6 bases and J by 4 bases, 4 bases remained unmatched. The CDR3 length is 12 residues. The germline gives CDR1 SQVTM, CDR2 ANQGSEA. CDR3 bases: TGCAGCGTACTAACAGGGGGCACTGAAGCTTTCTTT. As protein: CSVLTGGTEAFF. Full variable domain (outside the CDR3, taken from reference TRBV29-1 and TRBJ1-1): SAVISQKPSRDICQRGTSLTIQCQVDSQVTMMFWYRQQPGQSLTLIATANQGSEATYESGFVIDKFPISRPNLTFSTLTVSNMSPEDSSIYLCSVLTGGTEAFFGQGTRLTVV.